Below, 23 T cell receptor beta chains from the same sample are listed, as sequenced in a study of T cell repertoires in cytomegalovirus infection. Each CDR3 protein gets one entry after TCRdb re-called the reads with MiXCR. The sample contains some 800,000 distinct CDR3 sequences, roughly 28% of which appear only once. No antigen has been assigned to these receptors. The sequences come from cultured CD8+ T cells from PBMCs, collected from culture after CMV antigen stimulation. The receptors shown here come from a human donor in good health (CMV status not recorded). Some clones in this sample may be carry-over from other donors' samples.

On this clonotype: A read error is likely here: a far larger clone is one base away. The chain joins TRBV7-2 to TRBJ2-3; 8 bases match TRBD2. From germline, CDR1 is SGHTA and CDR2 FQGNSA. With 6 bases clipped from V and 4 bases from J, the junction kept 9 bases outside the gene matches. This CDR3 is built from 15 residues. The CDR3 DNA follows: TGTGCCAGCAGTCGGACTAACGGGGGGGCAGATACGCAGTATTTT. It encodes CASSRTNGGADTQYF.

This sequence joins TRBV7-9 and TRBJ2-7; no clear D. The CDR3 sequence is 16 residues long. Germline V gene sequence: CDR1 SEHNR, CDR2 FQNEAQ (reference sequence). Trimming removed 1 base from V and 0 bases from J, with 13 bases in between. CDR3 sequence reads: CASSLVPLAGSYEQYF. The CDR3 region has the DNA TGTGCCAGCAGCTTAGTTCCTTTAGCCGGCTCCTACGAGCAGTACTTC.

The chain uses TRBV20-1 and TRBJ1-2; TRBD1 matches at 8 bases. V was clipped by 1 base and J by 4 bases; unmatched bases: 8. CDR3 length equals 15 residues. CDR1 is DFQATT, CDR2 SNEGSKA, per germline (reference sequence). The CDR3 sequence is CSARALPGTGYGYTF. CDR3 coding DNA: TGCAGTGCTAGAGCTCTGCCCGGGACAGGCTATGGCTACACCTTC.

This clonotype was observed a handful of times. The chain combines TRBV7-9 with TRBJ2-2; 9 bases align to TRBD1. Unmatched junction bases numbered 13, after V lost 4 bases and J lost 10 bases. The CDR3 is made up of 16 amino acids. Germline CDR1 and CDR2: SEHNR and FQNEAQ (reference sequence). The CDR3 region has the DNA TGTGCCAGCAGCTACCCGGGACAGGGAACCGCCGAGGAGCTGTTTTTT. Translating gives CASSYPGQGTAEELFF.

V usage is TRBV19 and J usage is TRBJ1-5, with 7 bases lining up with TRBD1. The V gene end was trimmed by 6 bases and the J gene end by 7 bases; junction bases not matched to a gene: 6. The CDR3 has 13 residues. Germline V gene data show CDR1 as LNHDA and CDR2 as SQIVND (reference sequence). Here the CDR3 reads CASRDREGQPQHF. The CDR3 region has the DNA TGTGCCAGTAGAGACAGGGAGGGACAGCCCCAGCATTTT.

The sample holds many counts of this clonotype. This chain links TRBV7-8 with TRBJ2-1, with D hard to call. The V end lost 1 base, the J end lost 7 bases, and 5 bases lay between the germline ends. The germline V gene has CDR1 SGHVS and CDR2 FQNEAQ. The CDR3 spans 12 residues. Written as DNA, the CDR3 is TGTGCCAGCAGCTTAGAAGTAAATGAGCAGTTCTTC. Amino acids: CASSLEVNEQFF.

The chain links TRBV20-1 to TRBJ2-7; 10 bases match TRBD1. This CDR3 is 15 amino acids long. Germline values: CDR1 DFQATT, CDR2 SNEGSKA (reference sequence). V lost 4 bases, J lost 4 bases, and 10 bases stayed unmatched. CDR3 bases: TGCAGTGCTAAACCCGGGACAGGGGCAGGGTACGAGCAGTACTTC. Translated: CSAKPGTGAGYEQYF.

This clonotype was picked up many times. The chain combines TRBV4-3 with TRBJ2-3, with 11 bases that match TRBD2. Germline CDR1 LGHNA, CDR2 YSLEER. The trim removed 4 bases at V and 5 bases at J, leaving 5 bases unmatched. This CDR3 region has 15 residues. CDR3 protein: CASSPTSGAGDTQYF. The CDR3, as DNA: TGCGCCAGCAGCCCGACTAGCGGGGCTGGAGATACGCAGTATTTT.

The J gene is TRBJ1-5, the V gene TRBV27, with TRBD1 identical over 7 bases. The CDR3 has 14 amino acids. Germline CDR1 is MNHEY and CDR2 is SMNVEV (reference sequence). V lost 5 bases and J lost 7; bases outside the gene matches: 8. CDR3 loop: CASSHRQGGQPQHF. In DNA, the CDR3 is TGTGCCAGCAGTCATCGACAGGGCGGCCAGCCCCAGCATTTT.

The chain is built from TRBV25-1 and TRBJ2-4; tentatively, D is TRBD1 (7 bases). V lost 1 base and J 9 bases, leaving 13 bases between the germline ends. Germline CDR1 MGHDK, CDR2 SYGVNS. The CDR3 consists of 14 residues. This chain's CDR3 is CASSEWRGQGIQYF. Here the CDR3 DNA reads TGTGCCAGCAGTGAATGGAGGGGGCAAGGCATTCAGTACTTC.

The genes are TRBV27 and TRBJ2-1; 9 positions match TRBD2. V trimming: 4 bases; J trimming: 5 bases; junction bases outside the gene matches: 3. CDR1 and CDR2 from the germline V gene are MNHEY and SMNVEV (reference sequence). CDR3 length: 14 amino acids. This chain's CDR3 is CASSWSGGNNEQFF. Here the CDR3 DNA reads TGTGCCAGCAGTTGGAGCGGGGGGAACAATGAGCAGTTCTTC.

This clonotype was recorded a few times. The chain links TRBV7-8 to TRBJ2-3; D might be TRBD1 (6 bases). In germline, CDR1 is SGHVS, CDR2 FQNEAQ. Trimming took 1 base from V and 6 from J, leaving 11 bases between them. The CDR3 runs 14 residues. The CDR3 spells CASSLDPGEDTQYF. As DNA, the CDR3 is TGTGCCAGCAGCTTAGACCCAGGGGAGGATACGCAGTATTTT.

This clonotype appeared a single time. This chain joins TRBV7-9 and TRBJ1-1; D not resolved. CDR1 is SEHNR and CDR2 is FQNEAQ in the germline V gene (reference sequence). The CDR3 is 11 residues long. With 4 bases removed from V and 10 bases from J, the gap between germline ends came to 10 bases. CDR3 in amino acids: CASSSTKPAFF. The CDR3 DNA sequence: TGTGCCAGCAGCTCTACGAAACCAGCTTTCTTT. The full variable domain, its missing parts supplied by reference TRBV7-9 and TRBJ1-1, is DTGVSQNPRHKITKRGQNVTFRCDPISEHNRLYWYRQTLGQGPEFLTYFQNEAQLEKSRLLSDRFSAERPKGSFSTLEIQRTEQGDSAMYLCASSSTKPAFFGQGTRLTVV.

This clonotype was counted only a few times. CDR3 protein: CASSLSSEKLFF. CDR3 sequence (DNA): TGCGCCAGCAGCTTGAGTTCAGAAAAACTGTTTTTT. V and J are TRBV5-1 and TRBJ1-4; no clear D gene. Trimming pared 1 base from V and 8 bases from J, leaving 6 bases between. CDR1 and CDR2 (germline): SGHRS, YFSETQ. The CDR3 covers 12 residues.

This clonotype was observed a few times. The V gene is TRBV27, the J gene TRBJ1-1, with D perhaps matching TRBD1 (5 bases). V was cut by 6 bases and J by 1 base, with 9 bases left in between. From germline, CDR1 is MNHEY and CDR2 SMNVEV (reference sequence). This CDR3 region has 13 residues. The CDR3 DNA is TGTGCCAGCAGACATACAGGGAACACTGAAGCTTTCTTT. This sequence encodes CASRHTGNTEAFF.

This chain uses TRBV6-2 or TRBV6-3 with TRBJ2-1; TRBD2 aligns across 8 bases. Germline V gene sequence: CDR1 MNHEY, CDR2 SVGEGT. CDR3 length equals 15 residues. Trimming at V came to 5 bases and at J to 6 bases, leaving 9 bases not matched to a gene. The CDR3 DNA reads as TGTGCCAGCAGTCAGATCGGGGGGGCCTTCAATGAGCAGTTCTTC. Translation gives CASSQIGGAFNEQFF.

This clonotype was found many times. This CDR3 is CASSYRGPSTDTQYF. DNA of the CDR3: TGTGCCAGCAGTTACAGGGGTCCTAGCACAGATACGCAGTATTTT. This sequence joins TRBV6-5 and TRBJ2-3; D is perhaps TRBD1 (5 bases). Looked up from germline, CDR1 is MNHEY and CDR2 is SVGAGI. There are 15 residues in the CDR3. Between the trimmed V and J ends, which lost 2 bases and 0 bases, there was a span of 9 bases.

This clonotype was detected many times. The CDR3: CASSSTGVFLRDNEQFF. The DNA for the CDR3 is TGTGCCAGCAGCTCGACAGGGGTTTTCCTCAGAGACAATGAGCAGTTCTTC. The genes are TRBV7-6 and TRBJ2-1, with 8 bases matching TRBD1. J gave up 5 bases and V 4 bases, and 13 bases lay outside the gene matches. The CDR3 has 17 amino acids. The germline CDR1 and CDR2 sequences are SGHVS and FNYEAQ.

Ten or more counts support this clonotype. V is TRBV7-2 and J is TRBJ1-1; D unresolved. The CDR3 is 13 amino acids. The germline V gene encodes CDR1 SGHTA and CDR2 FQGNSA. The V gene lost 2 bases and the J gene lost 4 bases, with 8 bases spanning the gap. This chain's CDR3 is CASSLSAGTEAFF. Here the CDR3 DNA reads TGTGCCAGCAGCTTATCTGCGGGCACTGAAGCTTTCTTT.

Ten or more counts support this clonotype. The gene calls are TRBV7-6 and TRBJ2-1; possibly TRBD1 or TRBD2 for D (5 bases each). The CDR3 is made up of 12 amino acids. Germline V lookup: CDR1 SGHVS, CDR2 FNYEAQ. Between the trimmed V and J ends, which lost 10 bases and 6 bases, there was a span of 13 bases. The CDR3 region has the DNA TGTGCCACCCTCTCTGGGGGCAATGAGCAGTTCTTC. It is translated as CATLSGGNEQFF. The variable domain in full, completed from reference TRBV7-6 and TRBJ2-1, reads GAGVSQSPRYKVTKRGQDVALRCDPISGHVSLYWYRQALGQGPEFLTYFNYEAQQDKSGLPNDRFSAERPEGSISTLTIQRTEQRDSAMYRCATLSGGNEQFFGPGTRLTVL.

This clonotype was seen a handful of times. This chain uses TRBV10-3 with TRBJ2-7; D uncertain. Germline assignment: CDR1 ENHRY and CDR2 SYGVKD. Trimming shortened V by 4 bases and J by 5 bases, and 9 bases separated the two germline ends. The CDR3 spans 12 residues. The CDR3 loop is CAISGFQNEQYF. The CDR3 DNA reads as TGTGCCATCAGTGGATTTCAAAACGAGCAGTACTTC.

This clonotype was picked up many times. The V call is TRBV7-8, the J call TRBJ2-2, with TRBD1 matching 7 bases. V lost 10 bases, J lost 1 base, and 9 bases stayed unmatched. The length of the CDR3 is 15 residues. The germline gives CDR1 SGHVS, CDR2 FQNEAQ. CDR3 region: CAILFGTVNTGELFF. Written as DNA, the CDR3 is TGTGCCATTTTATTTGGGACAGTGAACACCGGGGAGCTGTTTTTT.

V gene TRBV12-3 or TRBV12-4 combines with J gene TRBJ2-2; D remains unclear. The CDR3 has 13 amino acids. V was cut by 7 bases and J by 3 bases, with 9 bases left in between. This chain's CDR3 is CASTIQYTGELFF. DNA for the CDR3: TGTGCCAGCACCATACAGTACACCGGGGAGCTGTTTTTT.